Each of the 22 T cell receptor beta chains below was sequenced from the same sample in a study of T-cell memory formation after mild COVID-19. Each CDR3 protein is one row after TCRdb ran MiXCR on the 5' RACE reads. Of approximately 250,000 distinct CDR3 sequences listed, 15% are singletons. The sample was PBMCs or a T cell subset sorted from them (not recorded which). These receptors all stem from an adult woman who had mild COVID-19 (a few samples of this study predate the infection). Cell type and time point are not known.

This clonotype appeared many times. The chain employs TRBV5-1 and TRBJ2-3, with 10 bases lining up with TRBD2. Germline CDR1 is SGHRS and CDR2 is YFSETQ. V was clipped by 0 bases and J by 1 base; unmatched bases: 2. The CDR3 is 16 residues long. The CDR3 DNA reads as TGCGCCAGCAGCTTGGCAGGGACTAGCGGCACAGATACGCAGTATTTT. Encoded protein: CASSLAGTSGTDTQYF.

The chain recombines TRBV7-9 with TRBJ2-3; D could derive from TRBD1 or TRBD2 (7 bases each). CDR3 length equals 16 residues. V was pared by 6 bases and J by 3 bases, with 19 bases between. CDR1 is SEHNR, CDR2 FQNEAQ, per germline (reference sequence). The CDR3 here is CASRGLGRGLTDTQYF. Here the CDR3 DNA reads TGTGCCAGCAGGGGTTTGGGGAGGGGGCTGACAGATACGCAGTATTTT.

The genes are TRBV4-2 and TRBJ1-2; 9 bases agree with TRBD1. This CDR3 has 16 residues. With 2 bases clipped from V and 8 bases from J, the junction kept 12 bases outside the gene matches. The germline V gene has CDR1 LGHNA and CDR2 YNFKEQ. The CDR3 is CASSQRRAQGAHGYTF. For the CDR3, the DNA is TGTGCCAGCAGCCAAAGACGCGCACAGGGGGCGCACGGCTACACCTTC.

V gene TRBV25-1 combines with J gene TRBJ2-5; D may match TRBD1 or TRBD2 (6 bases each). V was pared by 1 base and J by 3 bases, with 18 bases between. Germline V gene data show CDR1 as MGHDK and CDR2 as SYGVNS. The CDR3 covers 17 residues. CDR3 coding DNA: TGTGCCAGCAGTGAATCGGGTCTGGGGGGCGCGAAAGAGACCCAGTACTTC. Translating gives CASSESGLGGAKETQYF.

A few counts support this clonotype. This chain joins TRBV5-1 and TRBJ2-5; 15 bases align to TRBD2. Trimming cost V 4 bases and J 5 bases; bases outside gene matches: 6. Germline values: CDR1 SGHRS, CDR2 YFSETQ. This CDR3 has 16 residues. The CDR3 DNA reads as TGCGCCAGCAGCCCCGGACTAGCGGGGGGGATGGAGACCCAGTACTTC. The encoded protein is CASSPGLAGGMETQYF. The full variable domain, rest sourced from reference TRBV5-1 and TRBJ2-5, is KAGVTQTPRYLIKTRGQQVTLSCSPISGHRSVSWYQQTPGQGLQFLFEYFSETQRNKGNFPGRFSGRQFSNSRSEMNVSTLELGDSALYLCASSPGLAGGMETQYFGPGTRLLVL.

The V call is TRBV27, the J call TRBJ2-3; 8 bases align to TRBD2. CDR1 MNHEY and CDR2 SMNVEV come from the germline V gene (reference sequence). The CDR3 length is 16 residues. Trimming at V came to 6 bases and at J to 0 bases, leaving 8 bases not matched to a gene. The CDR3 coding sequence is TGTGCCAGCAGCCGGGGGGGAAGCCCTAGCACAGATACGCAGTATTTT. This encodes CASSRGGSPSTDTQYF.

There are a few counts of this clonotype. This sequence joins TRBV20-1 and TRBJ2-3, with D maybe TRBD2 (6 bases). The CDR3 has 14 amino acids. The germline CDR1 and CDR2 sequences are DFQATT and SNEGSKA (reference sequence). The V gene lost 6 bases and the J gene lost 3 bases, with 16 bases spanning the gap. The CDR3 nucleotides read TGCAGTGCGACAGCCGGGACTTTTACAGATACGCAGTATTTT. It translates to CSATAGTFTDTQYF.

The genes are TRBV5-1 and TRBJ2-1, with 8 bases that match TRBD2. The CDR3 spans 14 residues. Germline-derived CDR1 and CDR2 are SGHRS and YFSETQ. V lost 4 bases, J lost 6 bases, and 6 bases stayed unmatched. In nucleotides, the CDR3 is TGCGCCAGCAGCCCCCGGACTAGCCTCAATGAGCAGTTCTTC. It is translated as CASSPRTSLNEQFF.

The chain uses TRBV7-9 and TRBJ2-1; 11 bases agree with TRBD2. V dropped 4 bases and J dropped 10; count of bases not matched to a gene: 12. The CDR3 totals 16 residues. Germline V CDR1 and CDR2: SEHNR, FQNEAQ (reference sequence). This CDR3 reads CASSSPRSGRAREQFF. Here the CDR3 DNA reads TGTGCCAGCAGCTCCCCCCGTAGCGGGAGGGCGAGGGAGCAGTTCTTC.

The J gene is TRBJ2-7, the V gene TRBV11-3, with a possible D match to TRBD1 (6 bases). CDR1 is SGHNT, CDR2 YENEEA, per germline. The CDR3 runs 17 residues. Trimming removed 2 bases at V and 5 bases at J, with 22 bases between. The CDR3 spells CASSLWGYVVRGHEQYF. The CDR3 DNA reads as TGTGCCAGCAGCTTATGGGGGTATGTGGTCAGGGGCCACGAGCAGTACTTC.

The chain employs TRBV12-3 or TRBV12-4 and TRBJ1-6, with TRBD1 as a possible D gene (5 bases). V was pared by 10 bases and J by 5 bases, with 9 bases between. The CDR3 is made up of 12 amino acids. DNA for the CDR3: TGTGCCACGAGGGGAAATAATTCACCCCTCCACTTT. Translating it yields CATRGNNSPLHF.

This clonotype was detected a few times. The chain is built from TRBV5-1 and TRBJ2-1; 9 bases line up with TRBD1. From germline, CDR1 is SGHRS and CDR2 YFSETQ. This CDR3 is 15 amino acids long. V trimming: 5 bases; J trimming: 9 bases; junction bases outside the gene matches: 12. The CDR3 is CASSPDRGQGSEQFF. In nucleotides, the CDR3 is TGCGCCAGCAGTCCCGACCGGGGACAGGGATCTGAGCAGTTCTTC.

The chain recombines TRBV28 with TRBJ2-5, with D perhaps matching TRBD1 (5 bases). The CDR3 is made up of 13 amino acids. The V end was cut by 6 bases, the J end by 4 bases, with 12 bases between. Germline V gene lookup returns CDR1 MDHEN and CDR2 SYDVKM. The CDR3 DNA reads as TGTGCCAGCAGAGGGGTTCGCGGAGAGACCCAGTACTTC. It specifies CASRGVRGETQYF.

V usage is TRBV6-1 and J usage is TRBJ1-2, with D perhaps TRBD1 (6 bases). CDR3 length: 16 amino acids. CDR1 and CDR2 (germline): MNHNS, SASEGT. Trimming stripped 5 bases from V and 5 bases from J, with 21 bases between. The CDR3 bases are TGTGCCAGCAGTCCGTGGGGACACGACGACCCTTATGGCTACACCTTC. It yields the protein CASSPWGHDDPYGYTF.

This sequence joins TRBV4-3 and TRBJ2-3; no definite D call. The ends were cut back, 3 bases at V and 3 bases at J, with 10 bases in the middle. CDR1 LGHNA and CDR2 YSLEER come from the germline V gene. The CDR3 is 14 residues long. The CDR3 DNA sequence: TGCGCCAGCAGCCAGGTATTCTGGACAGATACGCAGTATTTT. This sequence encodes CASSQVFWTDTQYF.

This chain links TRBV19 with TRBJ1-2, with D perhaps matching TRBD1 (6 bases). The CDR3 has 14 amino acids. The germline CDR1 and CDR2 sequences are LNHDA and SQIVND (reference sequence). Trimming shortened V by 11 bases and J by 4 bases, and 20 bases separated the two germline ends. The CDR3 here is CAAADRPQTYGYTF. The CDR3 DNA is TGTGCCGCTGCCGACAGGCCCCAAACCTATGGCTACACCTTC.

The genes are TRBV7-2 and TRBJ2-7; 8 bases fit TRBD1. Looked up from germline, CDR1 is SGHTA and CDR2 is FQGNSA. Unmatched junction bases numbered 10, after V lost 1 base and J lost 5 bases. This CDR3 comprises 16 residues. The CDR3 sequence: CASSLDSSGGYNEQYF. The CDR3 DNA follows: TGTGCCAGCAGCTTAGACTCATCAGGGGGCTACAACGAGCAGTACTTC.

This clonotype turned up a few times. The CDR3 loop reads CASSSDRTNEKLFF. CDR3 coding DNA: TGTGCCAGCAGCAGTGACAGAACTAATGAAAAACTGTTTTTT. The chain joins TRBV7-9 to TRBJ1-4; tentative D call: TRBD1 (5 bases). V was cut by 5 bases and J by 1 base, with 8 bases left in between. The CDR3 runs to 14 residues. CDR1 SEHNR and CDR2 FQNEAQ come from the germline V gene (reference sequence).

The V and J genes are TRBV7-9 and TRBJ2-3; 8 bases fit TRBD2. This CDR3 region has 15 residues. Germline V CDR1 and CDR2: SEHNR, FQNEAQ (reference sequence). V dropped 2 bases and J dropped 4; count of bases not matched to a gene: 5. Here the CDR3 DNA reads TGTGCCAGCAGCTTATTTCGTAGCGGGGCAGATACGCAGTATTTT. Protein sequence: CASSLFRSGADTQYF.

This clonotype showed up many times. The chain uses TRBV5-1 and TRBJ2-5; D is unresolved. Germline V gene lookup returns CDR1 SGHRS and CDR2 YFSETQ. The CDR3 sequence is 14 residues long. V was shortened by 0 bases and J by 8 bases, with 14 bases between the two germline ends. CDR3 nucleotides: TGCGCCAGCAGCTTGGGGGCAGTTAGTTCTACCCAGTACTTC. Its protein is CASSLGAVSSTQYF.

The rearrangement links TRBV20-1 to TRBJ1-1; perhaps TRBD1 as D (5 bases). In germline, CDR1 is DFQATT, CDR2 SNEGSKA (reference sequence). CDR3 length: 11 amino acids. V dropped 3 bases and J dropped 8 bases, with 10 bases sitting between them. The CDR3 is CSASYRTEAFF. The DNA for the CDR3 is TGCAGTGCTAGCTATCGGACAGAAGCTTTCTTT.

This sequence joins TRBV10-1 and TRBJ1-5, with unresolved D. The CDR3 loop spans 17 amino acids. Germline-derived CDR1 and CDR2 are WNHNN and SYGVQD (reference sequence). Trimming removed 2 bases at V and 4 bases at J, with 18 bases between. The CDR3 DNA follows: TGCGCCAGCAGTGAGGGCAGGCGGTGGTATAGAAATCAGCCCCAGCATTTT. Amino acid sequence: CASSEGRRWYRNQPQHF.